Sequencing of this T cell receptor beta chain was carried out in a study of response to subunit inactivated influenza vaccine. General study results and limits: The authors suggested that every seasonal influenza vaccination recruits few new T cells.

The CDR3 is 18 residues long. Trimming removed 0 bases from V and 4 bases from J, with 20 bases in between. Germline loops: CDR1 LGHNA, CDR2 YSLEER. TCRdb recomputed calls from the RT-PCR reads with MiXCR, one row per CDR3 protein. This table has 500,000 or so distinct CDR3 sequences, approximately 15% appearing once. This clonotype was counted a few times. Its antigen is as yet unknown. The chain has TRBV4-3 and TRBJ2-3; a weak D match, TRBD2 (5 bases). Here the sequenced sample was CD4+ T cells sorted from PBMCs, taken less than 30 months after vaccination. This receptor was obtained from a man aged 50 to 69 who received an inactivated influenza vaccine. CDR3 sequence: CASSQDSPVTGSSDTQYF. In DNA, the CDR3 is TGCGCCAGCAGCCAAGATTCGCCTGTAACGGGGAGTTCAGATACGCAGTATTTT.